These 8 T cell receptor beta chains were all obtained from the same sample, sequenced in a study of shared clonotypes between healthy human individuals. The table came from immunoSEQ multiplex PCR; TCRdb's copy has only in-frame clones and leaves some out. In the table there are approximately 2,300,000 clones, 85% to 95% of which are singletons. The sample comprised naive CD4+ T cells from PBMCs. The subset here: CD45RA+ positively selected. The receptor source for this set is a young man in good health. Some clones in this sample may be carry-over from other donors' samples.

As to this clone: Other DNA sequences from this sample encode an identical CDR3 as well. The rearrangement joins TRBV30 to TRBJ1-2; D gene ambiguous. The V end lost 8 bases, the J end lost 7 bases, and 14 bases lay between the germline ends. Germline V gene lookup returns CDR1 GTSNPN and CDR2 SVGIG (reference sequence). The CDR3 spans 11 residues. The CDR3 nucleotides are TGTGCCGTATATGCGGCGGGTGGCTACACCTTC. Translating it yields CAVYAAGGYTF.

The sample holds one count of this clone. The chain recombines TRBV28 with TRBJ2-7; 10 bases agree with TRBD2. The germline gives CDR1 MDHEN, CDR2 SYDVKM. The CDR3 is made up of 14 amino acids. V lost 6 bases and J lost 2; bases outside the gene matches: 4. The CDR3 DNA sequence: TGTGCCAGCAGGCTAGCGGGAGCAGCCTACGAGCAGTACTTC. Translation gives CASRLAGAAYEQYF.

With respect to this clone: This sample also contains other DNA sequences that code for the same CDR3. The V gene is TRBV10-3, the J gene TRBJ1-5; no definite D call. CDR1 and CDR2 from the germline V gene are ENHRY and SYGVKD. The CDR3 is 12 residues long. The V and J ends lost 2 bases and 6 bases respectively, with 5 bases between them. CDR3 residues: CAISETGQPQHF. The CDR3 coding sequence is TGTGCCATCAGTGAGACCGGTCAGCCCCAGCATTTT.

The count of this clone is one. V usage is TRBV6-6 and J usage is TRBJ1-3; no clear D. V shed 6 bases and J shed 0 bases, with 12 bases lying between them. The CDR3 has 15 amino acids. Per germline, CDR1 MNHNY and CDR2 SVGAGI (reference sequence). Here the CDR3 reads CASSSTAGSGNTIYF. Written as DNA, the CDR3 is TGTGCCAGCAGCTCCACGGCAGGCTCTGGAAACACCATATATTTT.

The chain has TRBV2 and TRBJ1-1, with D possibly being TRBD1 (6 bases). The CDR3 is 14 residues long. Germline V gives CDR1 SNHLY, CDR2 FYNNEI. V lost 3 bases to trimming and J lost 3 bases, with 11 bases between them. For the CDR3, the DNA is TGTGCCAGCAGTGAGGCAGGGGCGGACACTGAAGCTTTCTTT. Translated: CASSEAGADTEAFF.

The CDR3 DNA reads as TGCGCCAGCAGCGCTCAGGACCACACCGGGGAGCTGTTTTTT. Translation: CASSAQDHTGELFF. The chain carries TRBV5-1 and TRBJ2-2, with no clear D. Per the germline V gene, CDR1 is SGHRS and CDR2 is YFSETQ. Trimming removed 4 bases from V and 3 bases from J, with 10 bases in between. This CDR3 has 14 residues.

This sequence joins TRBV5-1 and TRBJ2-7, with 8 bases that match TRBD2. The germline gives CDR1 SGHRS, CDR2 YFSETQ. J gave up 6 bases and V 4 bases, and 12 bases lay outside the gene matches. There are 15 residues in the CDR3. The CDR3 spells CASSISAGGEGEQYF. Written as DNA, the CDR3 is TGCGCCAGCAGCATTTCCGCGGGAGGTGAGGGCGAGCAGTACTTC.

This rearrangement joins TRBV21-1 to TRBJ1-2. TRBV21-1 is a pseudogene. The CDR3 covers 14 residues. The CDR3: CASSDVQESYGYTF. The CDR3 region has the DNA TGTGCCAGCAGTGACGTCCAGGAGTCCTATGGCTACACCTTC.